The clone carrying this T cell receptor beta chain was seen ten or more times. Its target is not known. The sample is drawn from a study of response to subunit inactivated influenza vaccine. Findings and limits, study-wide: The authors suggested that every seasonal influenza vaccination recruits few new T cells.

Germline V gene lookup returns CDR1 DFQATT and CDR2 SNEGSKA (reference sequence). V was trimmed by 3 bases and J by 5 bases, leaving 8 bases between them. CDR3 length equals 11 residues. One entry per CDR3 protein, called by TCRdb with MiXCR from the RT-PCR reads. The data show hundreds of thousands of distinct CDR3 sequences, with about 18% seen just once and 11% held by the top ten. This chain connects TRBV20-1 to TRBJ2-7; D gene unclear. This specimen consisted of PBMCs from blood, obtained less than 6 days after vaccination. The clonotype was recovered from a man in his fifties or sixties who received an inactivated influenza vaccine. In DNA, the CDR3 is TGCAGTGCTAGTAAGAGCCACGAGCAGTACTTC. Translation: CSASKSHEQYF.